Presented here are 4 T cell receptor beta chains from one specimen sequenced in a study of blood T cells in healthy people across ages. Then a second PCR, running roughly 7 to 12 cycles, was carried out with a sample-barcoded 5' primer and a J-beta primer mix. TCRdb passed the 5' RACE reads through MiXCR, listing each CDR3 protein once. Among 750,000 to 850,000 distinct CDR3 sequences, 20% to 25% were seen once, and the ten largest hold more than 3%. These records were also assigned to another study, of T cells of mothers and their children.

The sample taken for sequencing was blood. These receptor sequences come from a boy between 10 and 17 years old in good health.

This clonotype showed up many times. The CDR3 bases are TGTGCCAGCAGCCGGACGTACCAAGAGACCCAGTACTTC. Protein sequence: CASSRTYQETQYF. This sequence joins TRBV28 and TRBJ2-5; D is uncertain. Germline assignment: CDR1 MDHEN and CDR2 SYDVKM. V lost 6 bases and J lost 0, with 8 bases in between. This CDR3 spans 13 amino acids.

This clonotype was seen only once. The chain employs TRBV6-1 and TRBJ2-3; TRBD2 might be the D (5 bases). CDR1 MNHNS and CDR2 SASEGT come from the germline V gene. The CDR3 is 14 residues long. V lost 2 bases, J lost 2 bases, and 8 bases lay in between. The CDR3 nucleotides read TGTGCCAGCAGTGAACACGGGGTCACAGATACGCAGTATTTT. It encodes CASSEHGVTDTQYF.

The rearrangement links TRBV28 to TRBJ1-4, with D uncertain. Germline V lookup: CDR1 MDHEN, CDR2 SYDVKM. The CDR3 covers 15 residues. V lost 6 bases and J 4 bases, leaving 15 bases between the germline ends. CDR3 nucleotides: TGTGCCAGCAGACCCCCAGGTCCCATTAATGAAAAACTGTTTTTT. Translated, it gives CASRPPGPINEKLFF.

This rearrangement joins TRBV12-3 or TRBV12-4 to TRBJ2-7, with unresolved D. Deletions cut 7 bases from V and 1 base from J, with 14 bases between. The CDR3 is made up of 14 amino acids. The CDR3 reads CASTDVGLSYEQYF. The CDR3 bases are TGTGCCAGCACCGACGTCGGTTTATCCTACGAGCAGTACTTC.